This T cell receptor (beta chain) was recorded in a study of T cells expressing NK-cell markers. The length of the CDR3 is 13 residues. Per the germline V gene, CDR1 is SGHTA and CDR2 is FQGNSA. The TCR beta cDNA came from 5'RACE template switching with UMIs. TCRdb reprocessed the 5' RACE reads, keeping one entry per CDR3 protein, no DNA. This table lists 550,000 or so distinct CDR3 sequences. The receptor comes from a man aged 18 to 30 in good health. What was sequenced was blood T cells: a sorted CD56 or NKG2C T cell subset, CD4+ or CD8+ T cells, or bulk PBMC T cells (not recorded which). V is TRBV7-2 and J is TRBJ2-1; TCRdb proposes TRBD2, but this gene call is untestable without DNA. This CDR3 reads CASKTGLAGEQFF.